This T cell receptor (beta chain) is from a study of OX40 agonist ivuxolimab in advanced cancers. The protocol was immunoSEQ multiplex PCR, while the TCRdb copy is restricted to in-frame clones and leaves out a portion. This table holds around 6,000 clones, 80% to 90% found once. CDR1 and CDR2 from the germline V gene are MNHNS and SASEGT. This CDR3 has 13 residues. Trimming removed 8 bases from V and 6 bases from J; junction bases left unmatched: 6. This sequence joins TRBV6-1 and TRBJ1-5; TRBD1 matches 8 bases. The sequence derives from an adult with an advanced solid tumor such as melanoma, head and neck, liver or kidney cancer. The sample in question was CD4+ or CD8+ T cells sorted from blood, obtained in a trial of the OX40 agonist ivuxolimab. DNA of the CDR3: TGTGCCAGCGGTTCAGGGGGCGGTCAGCCCCAGCATTTT. It specifies CASGSGGGQPQHF.